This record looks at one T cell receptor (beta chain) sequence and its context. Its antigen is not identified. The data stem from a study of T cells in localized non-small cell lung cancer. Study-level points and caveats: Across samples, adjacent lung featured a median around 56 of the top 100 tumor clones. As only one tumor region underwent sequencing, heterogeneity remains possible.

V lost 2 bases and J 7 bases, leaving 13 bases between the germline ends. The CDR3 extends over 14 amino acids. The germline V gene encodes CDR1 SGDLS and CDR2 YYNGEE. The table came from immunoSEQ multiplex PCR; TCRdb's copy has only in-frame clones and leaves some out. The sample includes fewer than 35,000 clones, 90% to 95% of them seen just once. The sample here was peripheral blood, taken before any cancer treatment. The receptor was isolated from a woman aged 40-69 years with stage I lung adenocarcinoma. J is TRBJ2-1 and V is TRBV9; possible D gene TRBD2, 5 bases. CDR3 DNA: TGTGCCAGCAGCGTCGGGGTTCCCGTAAATGAGCAGTTCTTC. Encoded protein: CASSVGVPVNEQFF.